These 10 T cell receptor beta chains came from one sample sequenced in a study of OX40 agonist ivuxolimab in advanced cancers. Produced via immunoSEQ multiplex PCR; TCRdb's table is partial and in-frame only. Of some 74,000 clones listed, around 82% are singletons. Sequencing was performed on CD4+ or CD8+ T cells sorted from blood, taken in a trial of the OX40 agonist ivuxolimab. The receptors come from an adult with an advanced solid tumor such as melanoma, head and neck, liver or kidney cancer.

The chain employs TRBV6-5 and TRBJ1-1, with 8 bases fitting TRBD1. Unmatched junction bases numbered 3, after V lost 5 bases and J lost 1 base. The CDR3 has 14 amino acids. Germline V gives CDR1 MNHEY, CDR2 SVGAGI. The CDR3 here is CASSRDRTNTEAFF. The DNA of the CDR3 is TGTGCCAGCAGTCGGGACAGGACGAACACTGAAGCTTTCTTT.

The chain links TRBV19 to TRBJ2-2; 10 bases fit TRBD2. Germline lookup yields CDR1 LNHDA and CDR2 SQIVND (reference sequence). V shed 6 bases and J 7 bases; nucleotides not matched to a gene: 17. This CDR3 comprises 18 residues. Here the CDR3 reads CASRGVGLAAGQDGELFF. DNA of the CDR3: TGTGCCAGTAGGGGGGTCGGACTAGCGGCGGGCCAGGACGGGGAGCTGTTTTTT.

CDR3 sequence: CASSDTVNTIYF. DNA for the CDR3: TGTGCCAGCAGTGACACAGTAAACACCATATATTTT. J is TRBJ1-3 and V is TRBV6-1; D uncertain. The CDR3 covers 12 residues. Looked up from germline, CDR1 is MNHNS and CDR2 is SASEGT. V shed 3 bases and J shed 6 bases, with 6 bases lying between them.

This chain's CDR3 is CASRRARGGTDTQYF. The CDR3 DNA follows: TGTGCCAGCAGGCGAGCCCGGGGCGGCACAGATACGCAGTATTTT. J is TRBJ2-3 and V is TRBV5-4; D is perhaps TRBD1 or TRBD2 (5 bases each). The V gene's germline CDR1 is SGHNT and CDR2 YYREEE (reference sequence). The CDR3 has 15 amino acids. Trimming took 5 bases from V and 1 from J, leaving 14 bases between them.

This clone was recorded a few times. CDR3 in amino acids: CASSQTTGTHYEQYF. The CDR3 DNA reads TGCGCCAGCAGCCAGACTACCGGGACACACTACGAGCAGTACTTC. The genes are TRBV4-1 and TRBJ2-7; a possible D gene is TRBD1 (6 bases). The V and J ends lost 3 bases and 3 bases respectively, with 15 bases between them. Germline CDR1 and CDR2: MGHRA and YSYEKL. The CDR3 has 15 amino acids.

The chain combines TRBV19 with TRBJ1-5, with D perhaps TRBD1 (6 bases). The length of the CDR3 is 16 residues. Germline V gives CDR1 LNHDA, CDR2 SQIVND (reference sequence). V shed 5 bases and J shed 0 bases, with 14 bases lying between them. The CDR3 loop is CASSPHGQFSNQPQHF. In DNA, the CDR3 is TGTGCCAGTAGTCCCCACGGACAGTTTAGCAATCAGCCCCAGCATTTT.

The V gene is TRBV9, the J gene TRBJ1-1; 7 bases line up with TRBD1. The ends lost 0 bases at V and 4 bases at J; junction bases unmatched: 6. The CDR3 extends over 15 amino acids. CDR1 SGDLS and CDR2 YYNGEE come from the germline V gene. The CDR3 coding sequence is TGTGCCAGCAGCGTAGGCGGGACAGCGAGCACTGAAGCTTTCTTT. The encoded protein is CASSVGGTASTEAFF.

The rearrangement joins TRBV28 to TRBJ2-1; maybe TRBD1 (6 bases). Trimming cost V 7 bases and J 6 bases, with 16 bases left between them. Germline V lookup: CDR1 MDHEN, CDR2 SYDVKM. CDR3 length: 14 amino acids. The CDR3 nucleotides read TGTGCCAGCATCCTTCACCCCAGGGGCAATGAGCAGTTCTTC. Protein sequence: CASILHPRGNEQFF.

In this sample, this clone turned up a few times. The V call is TRBV9, the J call TRBJ1-2; D is uncertain. The CDR3 covers 13 residues. Between the trimmed V and J ends, which lost 3 bases and 6 bases, there was a span of 12 bases. Germline V gene data show CDR1 as SGDLS and CDR2 as YYNGEE. CDR3 in amino acids: CASSGYTGDGYTF. The CDR3 coding sequence is TGTGCCAGCAGCGGATATACCGGGGATGGCTACACCTTC.

The chain is built from TRBV19 and TRBJ1-5, with D uncertain. Trimming took off 7 bases at V and 0 bases at J, with 4 bases between the two ends. CDR3 size: 12 residues. Germline V lookup: CDR1 LNHDA, CDR2 SQIVND (reference sequence). This CDR3 reads CASTYSNQPQHF. DNA for the CDR3: TGTGCCAGTACCTATAGCAATCAGCCCCAGCATTTT.